The 30 T cell receptor beta chains given below trace back to one sample, sequenced in a study of beta chain features in type 1 diabetes. Of the isolated RNA, all was reverse transcribed, and so the sequenced material was expressed TCRB transcripts. Generated by immunoSEQ multiplex PCR, the TCRdb table keeps only in-frame clones and is missing some. The sample has around 56,000 clones, around 56% seen once; the top ten hold roughly 2.6%. No antigens are known for them. General study findings and limits: People with Type 1 diabetes carried modestly yet significantly shorter TCRB CDR3s in all four CD4+ subsets.

Sequencing was carried out using Tregs from blood. All receptors come from a woman aged 40 to 50 with type 1 diabetes.

The rearrangement links TRBV4-3 to TRBJ1-1; tentatively, D is TRBD1 (6 bases). This CDR3 region has 17 residues. V was clipped by 2 bases and J by 6 bases, with 22 bases between them. Germline V gene data show CDR1 as LGHNA and CDR2 as YSLEER. In DNA form, the CDR3 reads TGCGCCAGCAGCCAACTCCACGGGGCAGGGGATATCGCTGAAGCTTTCTTT. Translated: CASSQLHGAGDIAEAFF.

This clone was counted a few times. The V and J genes are TRBV10-2 and TRBJ1-5; a weak D match, TRBD1 (5 bases). Trimming took 0 bases from V and 8 from J, leaving 8 bases between them. This CDR3 region has 13 residues. Germline values: CDR1 WSHSY, CDR2 SAAADI. The CDR3 sequence: CASSESKGEPQHF. The CDR3, as DNA: TGCGCCAGCAGTGAGTCGAAAGGGGAGCCCCAGCATTTT.

This clone was seen a single time. The chain is built from TRBV27 and TRBJ1-2; 10 bases fit TRBD1. Germline-derived CDR1 and CDR2 are MNHEY and SMNVEV (reference sequence). The V and J ends lost 6 bases and 3 bases, in that order; junction bases with no gene match: 7. The length of the CDR3 is 15 residues. The CDR3 DNA sequence: TGTGCCAGCAGGTCCGGACAGGGGGTTTACTATGGCTACACCTTC. This sequence encodes CASRSGQGVYYGYTF.

The rearrangement links TRBV7-8 to TRBJ2-4; D might be TRBD1 (5 bases). The germline CDR1 and CDR2 sequences are SGHVS and FQNEAQ. The CDR3 consists of 17 residues. Deletions cut 2 bases from V and 1 base from J, with 15 bases between. Here the CDR3 reads CASSLRGRDWAKNIQYF. DNA for the CDR3: TGTGCCAGCAGCTTAAGGGGCCGTGACTGGGCCAAAAACATTCAGTACTTC.

This clone was seen a handful of times. The gene calls are TRBV18 and TRBJ1-1; 9 nucleotides line up with TRBD1. There are 13 residues in the CDR3. V dropped 8 bases and J dropped 3; count of bases not matched to a gene: 4. Germline values: CDR1 KGHSH, CDR2 LQKENI. The CDR3 reads CASKTGGDTEAFF. For the CDR3, the DNA is TGTGCCAGCAAGACAGGGGGAGACACTGAAGCTTTCTTT. Combining the CDR3 with reference TRBV18 and TRBJ1-1 gives the whole variable domain NAGVMQNPRHLVRRRGQEARLRCSPMKGHSHVYWYRQLPEEGLKFMVYLQKENIIDESGMPKERFSAEFPKEGPSILRIQQVVRGDSAAYFCASKTGGDTEAFFGQGTRLTVV.

CDR3 sequence reads: CASSPGLAGGTDTQYF. The CDR3 bases are TGTGCCAGCAGCCCCGGACTAGCGGGAGGCACAGATACGCAGTATTTT. The chain joins TRBV5-5 to TRBJ2-3; 13 positions match TRBD2. The CDR3 contains 16 residues. The germline V gene has CDR1 SGHKS and CDR2 YYEKEE (reference sequence). J gave up 1 base and V 4 bases, and 3 bases lay outside the gene matches.

The V call is TRBV11-2, the J call TRBJ1-1; D not certain. CDR1 and CDR2 from the germline V gene are SGHAT and FQNNGV. CDR3 length: 13 residues. Trimming took off 1 base at V and 1 base at J, with 4 bases between the two ends. The DNA for the CDR3 is TGTGCCAGCAGCTTAGCCGGGAACACTGAAGCTTTCTTT. Translation: CASSLAGNTEAFF.

V gene TRBV27 combines with J gene TRBJ2-7; D is possibly TRBD1 (6 bases). The germline V gene has CDR1 MNHEY and CDR2 SMNVEV (reference sequence). This CDR3 has 15 residues. Trimming took 6 bases from V and 1 from J, leaving 16 bases between them. The CDR3 DNA is TGTGCCAGCAGCTATACCAACAGGGCTTCCTACGAGCAGTACTTC. This codes for CASSYTNRASYEQYF.

The CDR3 region is CASSQGVTQYF. DNA of the CDR3: TGTGCCAGCAGCCAAGGAGTTACGCAGTATTTT. The chain carries TRBV7-2 and TRBJ2-3; D gene uncertain. V dropped 5 bases and J dropped 8 bases, with 8 bases sitting between them. Germline V gene lookup returns CDR1 SGHTA and CDR2 FQGNSA. This CDR3 has 11 residues. Drawing the rest from reference TRBV7-2 and TRBJ2-3, the complete variable domain is GAGVSQSPSNKVTEKGKDVELRCDPISGHTALYWYRQSLGQGLEFLIYFQGNSAPDKSGLPSDRFSAERTGGSVSTLTIQRTQQEDSAVYLCASSQGVTQYFGPGTRLTVL.

The rearrangement joins TRBV5-6 to TRBJ1-5; the match to TRBD1 covers 11 bases. The ends lost 1 base at V and 2 bases at J; junction bases unmatched: 5. CDR1 and CDR2 from the germline V gene are SGHDT and YYEEEE. This CDR3 contains 17 residues. CDR3 nucleotide sequence: TGTGCCAGCAGCTTGAGGGGACAGGGGGTGGGCAATCAGCCCCAGCATTTT. It yields the protein CASSLRGQGVGNQPQHF.

This clone was counted between two and nine times. The chain combines TRBV28 with TRBJ1-4, with D hard to call. Germline assignment: CDR1 MDHEN and CDR2 SYDVKM. Trimming removed 10 bases from V and 0 bases from J, with 6 bases in between. The CDR3 consists of 12 residues. CDR3 residues: CATGTTNEKLFF. The CDR3 nucleotides are TGTGCCACCGGGACAACTAATGAAAAACTGTTTTTT.

The rearrangement uses TRBV5-1 and TRBJ1-1; the match to TRBD1 covers 8 bases. The trim removed 4 bases at V and 2 bases at J, leaving 4 bases unmatched. This CDR3 is built from 14 residues. Germline values: CDR1 SGHRS, CDR2 YFSETQ. CDR3 nucleotides: TGCGCCAGCAGCCAGGGACAGGTAAACACTGAAGCTTTCTTT. Its protein product is CASSQGQVNTEAFF.

The rearrangement uses TRBV5-1 and TRBJ2-3; D is unresolved. Per germline, CDR1 SGHRS and CDR2 YFSETQ. The CDR3 consists of 17 residues. V shed 0 bases and J shed 3 bases, with 17 bases lying between them. CDR3 DNA: TGCGCCAGCAGCTTGGCAGCTATAGGCAGGCGTACAGATACGCAGTATTTT. The encoded protein is CASSLAAIGRRTDTQYF.

The chain joins TRBV7-9 to TRBJ1-1; D gene uncertain. V was pared by 4 bases and J by 0 bases, with 9 bases between. The CDR3 is 14 amino acids. Germline V lookup: CDR1 SEHNR, CDR2 FQNEAQ (reference sequence). The DNA of the CDR3 is TGTGCCAGCAGCTACGAGAACCTGAACACTGAAGCTTTCTTT. It specifies CASSYENLNTEAFF.

The chain carries TRBV7-2 and TRBJ2-7; D call uncertain. Germline values: CDR1 SGHTA, CDR2 FQGNSA. The CDR3 consists of 14 residues. V lost 1 base, J lost 6 bases, and 13 bases lay in between. The CDR3 DNA sequence: TGTGCCAGCAGCTTAGGAGGCGCGGTGAGCGAGCAGTACTTC. It yields the protein CASSLGGAVSEQYF.

This chain connects TRBV28 to TRBJ2-2; D remains ambiguous. The CDR3 loop spans 15 amino acids. In germline, CDR1 is MDHEN, CDR2 SYDVKM. V dropped 3 bases and J dropped 6 bases, with 14 bases sitting between them. The CDR3 loop reads CASSLAPKSAGELFF. CDR3 nucleotides: TGTGCCAGCAGTTTGGCCCCCAAGAGCGCCGGGGAGCTGTTTTTT. Filled out from reference TRBV28 and TRBJ2-2, the complete variable domain reads DVKVTQSSRYLVKRTGEKVFLECVQDMDHENMFWYRQDPGLGLRLIYFSYDVKMKEKGDIPEGYSVSREKKERFSLILESASTNQTSMYLCASSLAPKSAGELFFGEGSRLTVL.

The rearrangement links TRBV28 to TRBJ1-3; 9 bases are a match to TRBD1. This CDR3 is built from 15 residues. J gave up 6 bases and V 4 bases, and 7 bases lay outside the gene matches. Per germline, CDR1 MDHEN and CDR2 SYDVKM. The CDR3 region is CASSSPGQGSNTIYF. The CDR3 bases are TGTGCCAGCAGTTCACCGGGACAGGGATCAAACACCATATATTTT.

V is TRBV28 and J is TRBJ2-1, with D maybe TRBD1 (5 bases). V was cut by 3 bases and J by 3 bases, with 12 bases left in between. Germline V gene sequence: CDR1 MDHEN, CDR2 SYDVKM. CDR3 length: 15 residues. CDR3 sequence: CASSFSQGIYNEQFF. The CDR3 nucleotides are TGTGCCAGCAGTTTCAGTCAGGGTATCTACAATGAGCAGTTCTTC.

The sample holds one count of this clone. The CDR3 sequence is CAISGLAGVPQETQYF. For the CDR3, the DNA is TGTGCCATATCGGGACTAGCGGGAGTCCCACAAGAGACCCAGTACTTC. V gene TRBV28 combines with J gene TRBJ2-5; 14 bases match TRBD2. Per the germline V gene, CDR1 is MDHEN and CDR2 is SYDVKM. V lost 10 bases to trimming and J lost 2 bases; unmatched junction nucleotides: 9. CDR3 length equals 16 residues.

This clone was seen only a few times. The chain recombines TRBV6-1 with TRBJ2-7; possible D gene TRBD1, 6 bases. The CDR3 length is 14 residues. CDR1 MNHNS and CDR2 SASEGT come from the germline V gene. The V end lost 6 bases, the J end lost 2 bases, and 14 bases lay between the germline ends. The CDR3 nucleotides read TGTGCCAGCAGAAACTCAGGGGAGACCTACGAGCAGTACTTC. Protein: CASRNSGETYEQYF.

The V and J genes are TRBV4-1 and TRBJ1-2; no clear D gene. The CDR3 extends over 15 amino acids. Germline loops: CDR1 MGHRA, CDR2 YSYEKL. The V end lost 0 bases, the J end lost 4 bases, and 12 bases lay between the germline ends. The CDR3 sequence: CASSQEETGSYGYTF. As DNA, the CDR3 is TGCGCCAGCAGCCAAGAGGAGACGGGGAGCTATGGCTACACCTTC.

J is TRBJ2-7 and V is TRBV18, with TRBD2 matching 9 bases. J lost 2 bases, V lost 5 bases, and 7 bases had no gene match. CDR3 length equals 15 residues. The germline CDR1 and CDR2 sequences are KGHSH and LQKENI. The CDR3 DNA reads as TGTGCCAGCTCATCTACTAGCGGGCGCGCCTACGAGCAGTACTTC. This codes for CASSSTSGRAYEQYF.

The chain uses TRBV19 and TRBJ2-1, with 8 bases fitting TRBD2. This CDR3 is 14 amino acids long. CDR1 and CDR2 from the germline V gene are LNHDA and SQIVND (reference sequence). V lost 5 bases to trimming and J lost 8 bases; unmatched junction nucleotides: 8. In DNA form, the CDR3 reads TGTGCCAGTAGTCGGAGCGGGAGTAACGATGAGCAGTTCTTC. This translates into CASSRSGSNDEQFF.

The chain is built from TRBV18 and TRBJ2-5, with D possibly matching TRBD2 (6 bases). V lost 1 base and J 4 bases, leaving 13 bases between the germline ends. CDR3 length equals 15 residues. CDR1 KGHSH and CDR2 LQKENI come from the germline V gene. The DNA of the CDR3 is TGTGCCAGCTCACCACGGGGGGATACCGCAGAGACCCAGTACTTC. Its protein is CASSPRGDTAETQYF.

The chain combines TRBV7-8 with TRBJ2-1; 13 nucleotides match TRBD2. CDR3 length equals 14 residues. Germline-derived CDR1 and CDR2 are SGHVS and FQNEAQ. V shed 6 bases and J 9 bases; nucleotides not matched to a gene: 5. CDR3 loop: CASSPGTSGTEQFF. CDR3 sequence (DNA): TGTGCCAGCAGTCCCGGGACTAGCGGGACTGAGCAGTTCTTC.

The sample holds a few counts of this clone. Written as DNA, the CDR3 is TGTGCCAGCTCACCATCCGAGGCGGGGGCGGACTATGGCTACACCTTC. This translates into CASSPSEAGADYGYTF. The gene calls are TRBV18 and TRBJ1-2, with D maybe TRBD1 (6 bases). CDR1 and CDR2 (germline): KGHSH, LQKENI. With 2 bases removed from V and 3 bases from J, the gap between germline ends came to 16 bases. This CDR3 has 16 residues.

This clone was counted between two and nine times. The rearrangement uses TRBV28 and TRBJ2-5; a possible D gene is TRBD2 (6 bases). Germline CDR1 is MDHEN and CDR2 is SYDVKM. V gave up 8 bases and J gave up 2 bases, with 12 bases separating them. CDR3 length equals 13 residues. The CDR3 region is CASAGGGQETQYF. The CDR3 DNA reads TGTGCCAGCGCCGGGGGTGGTCAAGAGACCCAGTACTTC.

This clone was seen only a few times. Additional DNA sequences in this sample encode the identical CDR3. V is TRBV18 and J is TRBJ2-5; D is possibly TRBD1 (6 bases). The V gene's germline CDR1 is KGHSH and CDR2 LQKENI. The CDR3 covers 14 residues. Between the trimmed V and J ends, which lost 0 bases and 5 bases, there was a span of 10 bases. CDR3 sequence (DNA): TGTGCCAGCTCACCACCTACAGGGCAGGAGACCCAGTACTTC. Protein sequence: CASSPPTGQETQYF.

Only a few counts were recorded for this clone. V gene TRBV6-6 combines with J gene TRBJ2-7, with D possibly TRBD2 on 6 matching bases. The CDR3 is made up of 14 amino acids. The V gene's germline CDR1 is MNHNY and CDR2 SVGAGI (reference sequence). V was cut by 5 bases and J by 0 bases, with 11 bases left in between. The CDR3 DNA follows: TGTGCCAGCAGTCGAGGAGGGAGCTCCTACGAGCAGTACTTC. This codes for CASSRGGSSYEQYF.

This clone occurred a few times. The chain links TRBV4-3 to TRBJ1-1, with D perhaps TRBD1 (5 bases). The CDR3 is made up of 14 amino acids. In germline, CDR1 is LGHNA, CDR2 YSLEER. V dropped 4 bases and J dropped 4 bases, with 13 bases sitting between them. The CDR3 protein is CASSPFGGSTEAFF. CDR3 nucleotide sequence: TGCGCCAGCAGCCCGTTCGGGGGTTCCACTGAAGCTTTCTTT.